This T cell receptor (beta chain) was identified in a study of blood T cells in healthy people across ages. Using a J-beta primer mix together with a sample-barcoded 5' primer, a second PCR was run for roughly 6 to 12 cycles. Via MiXCR, TCRdb re-called the 5' RACE reads, giving one row per CDR3 protein. Among some 760,000 distinct CDR3 sequences listed, roughly 25% were seen once. The CDR3 is 14 residues long. In germline, CDR1 is MGHRA, CDR2 YSYEKL. The same data also contributed to another study, on T cells of mothers and their children.

The source of this sequence is a boy aged 10-17 years in good health. The sample was blood. The V and J genes are TRBV4-1 and TRBJ2-5, with a tentative D call TRBD2 (6 bases). The DNA end lines up better with TRBJ2-1; the J call may be wrong. CDR3 in amino acids: CASSQGLGLDEQFF. In nucleotides, the CDR3 is TGCGCCAGCAGCCAAGGACTAGGTCTGGATGAGCAGTTCTTC.